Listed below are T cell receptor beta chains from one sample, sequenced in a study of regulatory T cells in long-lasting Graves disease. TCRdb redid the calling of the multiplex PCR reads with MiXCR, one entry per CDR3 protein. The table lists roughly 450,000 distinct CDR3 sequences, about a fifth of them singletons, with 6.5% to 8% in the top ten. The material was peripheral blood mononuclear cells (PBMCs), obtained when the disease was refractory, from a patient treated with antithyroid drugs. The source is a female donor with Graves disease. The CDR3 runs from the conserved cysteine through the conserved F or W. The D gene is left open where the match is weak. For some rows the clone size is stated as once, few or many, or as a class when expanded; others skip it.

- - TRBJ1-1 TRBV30 TGTGCCTGGAGTCATACCACTGAAGCTTTCTTT CAWSHTTEAFF
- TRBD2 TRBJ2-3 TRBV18 TGTGCCAGCTCACCACCGGGAGCGGGAGGGGCAGATACGCAGTATTTT CASSPPGAGGADTQYF
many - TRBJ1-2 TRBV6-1 TGTGCCAGCAGCCTTGCAGCGGACTATGGCTACACCTTC CASSLAADYGYTF
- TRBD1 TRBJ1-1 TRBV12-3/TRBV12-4 TGTGCCAGCAGTTTTTCCAGGGGGTCTAGGGCTGAAGCTTTCTTT CASSFSRGSRAEAFF
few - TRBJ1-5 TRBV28 TGTGCCAGCAGTCCCGCAGGGGACGGCAATCAGCCCCAGCATTTT CASSPAGDGNQPQHF
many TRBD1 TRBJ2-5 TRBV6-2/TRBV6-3 TGTGCCAGCAGTTTTGCCGGGACAGGGGACGAGACCCAGTACTTC CASSFAGTGDETQYF
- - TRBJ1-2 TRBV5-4 TGTGCCAGCAGCCCGGGGTCGACAGTTACACGACTCTATGGCTACACCTTC CASSPGSTVTRLYGYTF
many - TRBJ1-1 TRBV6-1 TGTGCCAGCAGTGATAAAGCAGTGAAAACTGAAGCTTTCTTT CASSDKAVKTEAFF
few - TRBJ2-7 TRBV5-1 TGCGCCAGCAGCCCGTCGGTGGTACCGGGCACCTACGAGCAGTACTTC CASSPSVVPGTYEQYF
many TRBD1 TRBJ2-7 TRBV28 TGTGCCAGCAGAACAATCGGGACAGGGGTCCACGAGCAGTACTTC CASRTIGTGVHEQYF
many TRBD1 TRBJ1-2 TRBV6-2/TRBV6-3 TGTGCCAGCAACAGGGGAGGAAACTATGGCTACACCTTC CASNRGGNYGYTF
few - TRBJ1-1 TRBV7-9 TGTGCCAGCAGCGACGATTTGGACACTGAAGCTTTCTTT CASSDDLDTEAFF
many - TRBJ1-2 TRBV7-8 TGTGCCAGCAGCCAAACACCTAACTATGGCTACACCTTC CASSQTPNYGYTF
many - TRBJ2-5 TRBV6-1 TGTGCCAGCAGTGAGTGGAGGGGTGAGACCCAGTACTTC CASSEWRGETQYF
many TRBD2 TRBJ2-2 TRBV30 TGTGCCTGGACTTTGGGCGGGAGCGGGGAGCTGTTTTTT CAWTLGGSGELFF
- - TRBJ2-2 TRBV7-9 TGTGCCAGCAGTTCTCTATTCCTGGCAGGGGCCGGGGAGCTGTTTTTT CASSSLFLAGAGELFF
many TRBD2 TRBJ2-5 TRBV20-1 TGCAGTCCCCGACTAGCGGGAGAGACCCAGTACTTC CSPRLAGETQYF
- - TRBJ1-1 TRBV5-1 TGCGCCAGCTCATTCTCTCGGGGGGGAAAGGACACTGAAGCTTTCTTT CASSFSRGGKDTEAFF
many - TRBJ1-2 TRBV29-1 TGCAGCTCGACCATCGGCCCCGACGTCCTACTCTTC CSSTIGPDVLLF
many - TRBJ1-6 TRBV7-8 TGTGCCAGCAGCTTAGCGGTCTTACCGAATTCACCCCTCCACTTT CASSLAVLPNSPLHF
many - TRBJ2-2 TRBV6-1 TGTGCCAGCAGTCTCCCCAGGACATGGTCCGGGGAGCTGTTTTTT CASSLPRTWSGELFF